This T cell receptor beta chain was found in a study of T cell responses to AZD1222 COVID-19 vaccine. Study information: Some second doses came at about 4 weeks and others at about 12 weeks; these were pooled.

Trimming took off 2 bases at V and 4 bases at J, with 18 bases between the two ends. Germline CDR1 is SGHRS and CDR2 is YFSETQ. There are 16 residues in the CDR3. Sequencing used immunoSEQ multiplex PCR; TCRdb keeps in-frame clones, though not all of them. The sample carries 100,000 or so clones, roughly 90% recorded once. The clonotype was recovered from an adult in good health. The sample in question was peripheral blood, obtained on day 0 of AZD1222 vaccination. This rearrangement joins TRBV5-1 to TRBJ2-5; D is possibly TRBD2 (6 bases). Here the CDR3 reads CASSLLTGVGLETQYF. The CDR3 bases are TGCGCCAGCAGCTTATTAACGGGAGTTGGGTTAGAGACCCAGTACTTC.